The T cell receptor beta chain described here comes from a study of T cell changes during pregnancy in multiple sclerosis (dated by TCRdb to the late 2010s). With regard to the full study: The study looked at changes in the T cell repertoire across pregnancy in women with multiple sclerosis.

Library construction relied on the immunoSEQ multiplex PCR assay. In TCRdb, the immuneACCESS table is reduced to in-frame sequences with V and J assigned. These tables do not hold every clone; where another copy was compared, an unresolved V gene accounts for under half, and the others remain unexplained. The sample profile shows over 100,000 clones; approximately 90% of them were found once. The ten biggest clones cover 1.5% of the sample. Concerning this clone: The antigen this receptor binds is unknown. No quality values exist for individual bases; no much larger clone is one base distant.

V is trimmed back by 6 bases and J by 1 base, and the junction contains 6 bases that no gene match accounts for. CDR1 and CDR2 are read off the germline V gene (reference sequence) as LNHDA and SQIVND. Measured from the cysteine to the phenylalanine, the CDR3 is 16 residues long. Only the CDR3 region is kept as DNA, spanning 48 bases read in frame from base 1. Recombination connected TRBV19 to TRBJ1-1; TRBD1 agrees with 12 junctional bases. This specimen was peripheral blood, taken in the third trimester of pregnancy. This TCR was sampled from a female donor with multiple sclerosis, enrolled in a pregnancy study. The CDR3 is CASRAPGQGANTEAFF. The sequenced DNA: TGTGCCAGTAGAGCTCCGGGACAGGGGGCGAACACTGAAGCTTTCTTT.